This record covers a single T cell receptor (beta chain). Its antigen is not known. This record comes from a study of OX40 agonist ivuxolimab in advanced cancers. Study-wide background: The mean age was approximately 60 years, ranging from roughly 23 to 79, with approximately 85% of participants male. One hepatocellular carcinoma and a couple of cutaneous melanoma patients partially responded. Findings and caveats of the study: Relative to CD4+, CD8+ T cells held more expanded clones on average.

Assay used: immunoSEQ multiplex PCR; TCRdb lists only in-frame clones, some missing. Of some 66,000 clones listed, around 83% are singletons. V gave up 3 bases and J gave up 2 bases; unmatched junction bases: 5. Germline-derived CDR1 and CDR2 are SGHNT and YYREEE (reference sequence). The CDR3 length is 15 residues. This clonotype was sampled from an adult with an advanced solid tumor such as melanoma, head and neck, liver or kidney cancer. Here the sequenced sample was CD4+ or CD8+ T cells sorted from blood, taken in a trial of the OX40 agonist ivuxolimab. The chain employs TRBV5-4 and TRBJ2-3; 8 nucleotides agree with TRBD2. The CDR3 loop is CASSSGSGITDTQYF. For the CDR3, the DNA is TGTGCCAGCAGCTCTGGTAGCGGGATCACAGATACGCAGTATTTT.